This T cell receptor (beta chain) comes out of a study of identical twins. Study-wide findings and caveats: The study based its conclusions on cross-sectional statistical analysis and did not follow the same donors.

As for this clonotype: Its matching antigen is unknown.

Trimming removed 3 bases from V and 1 base from J; junction bases left unmatched: 7. Germline values: CDR1 DFQATT, CDR2 SNEGSKA (reference sequence). The CDR3 length is 15 residues. In TCRdb, the 5' RACE reads were re-called with MiXCR into one record per CDR3 protein. The sample consists of roughly 1,500,000 distinct CDR3 sequences, around 29% of them appearing once. The source is a newborn girl in good health. The rearrangement links TRBV20-1 to TRBJ2-5, with TRBD2 identical over 8 bases. Sequencing input: cord blood. CDR3 amino acids: CSARSTSGRQETQYF. The CDR3 nucleotides read TGCAGTGCTAGGTCTACTAGCGGTCGCCAAGAGACCCAGTACTTC.